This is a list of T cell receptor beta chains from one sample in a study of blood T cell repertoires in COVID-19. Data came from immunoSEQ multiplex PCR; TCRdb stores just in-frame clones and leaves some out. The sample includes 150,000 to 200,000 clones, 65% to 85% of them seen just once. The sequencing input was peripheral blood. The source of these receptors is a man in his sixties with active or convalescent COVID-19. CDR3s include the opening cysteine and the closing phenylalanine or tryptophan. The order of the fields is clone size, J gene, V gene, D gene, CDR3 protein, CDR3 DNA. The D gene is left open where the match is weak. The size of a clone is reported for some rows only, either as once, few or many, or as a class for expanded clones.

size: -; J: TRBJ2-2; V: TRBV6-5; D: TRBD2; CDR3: CASSYRPSGGTGELFF; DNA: TGTGCCAGCAGTTACAGGCCTAGCGGGGGGACCGGGGAGCTGTTTTTT
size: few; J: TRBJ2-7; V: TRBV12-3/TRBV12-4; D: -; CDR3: CASSLTGKGEQYF; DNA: TGTGCCAGCAGCCTCACAGGGAAGGGGGAGCAGTACTTC
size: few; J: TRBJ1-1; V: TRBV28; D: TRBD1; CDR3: CASSLWGRGVEAFF; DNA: TGTGCCAGCAGTTTATGGGGCAGGGGGGTTGAAGCTTTCTTT
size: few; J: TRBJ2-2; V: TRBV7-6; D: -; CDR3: CASSPLSAGATGELFF; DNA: TGTGCCAGCAGCCCATTATCGGCAGGGGCCACCGGGGAGCTGTTTTTT
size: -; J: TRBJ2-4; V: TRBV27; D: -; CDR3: CASSRDYPLAKNIQYF; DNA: TGTGCCAGCAGTAGAGACTACCCGCTAGCCAAAAACATTCAGTACTTC
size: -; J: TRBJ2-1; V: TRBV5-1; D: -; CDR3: CASSLGATGNEQFF; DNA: TGCGCCAGCAGCTTGGGGGCTACAGGCAATGAGCAGTTCTTC
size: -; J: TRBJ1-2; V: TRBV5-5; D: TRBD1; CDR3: CASSPDRTNYGYTF; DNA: TGTGCCAGCAGCCCGGACAGGACTAACTATGGCTACACCTTC
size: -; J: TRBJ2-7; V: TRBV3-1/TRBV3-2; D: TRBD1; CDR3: CASSQDPGQFYEQYF; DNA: TGTGCCAGCAGCCAAGATCCGGGACAGTTCTACGAGCAGTACTTC
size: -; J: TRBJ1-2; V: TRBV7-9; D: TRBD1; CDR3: CASSPQGNYGYTF; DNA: TGTGCCAGCAGTCCACAGGGGAACTATGGCTACACCTTC
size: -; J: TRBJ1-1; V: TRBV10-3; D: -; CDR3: CAISYETGSEAFF; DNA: TGTGCCATCAGTTACGAAACAGGGTCTGAAGCTTTCTTT
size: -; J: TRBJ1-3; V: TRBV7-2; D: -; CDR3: CASSLVGLSGNTIYF; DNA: TGTGCCAGCAGCTTAGTGGGCCTCTCTGGAAACACCATATATTTT
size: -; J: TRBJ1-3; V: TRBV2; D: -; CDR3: CASSERVYRVGNTIYF; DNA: TGTGCCAGCAGTGAAAGGGTATACAGGGTTGGAAACACCATATATTTT
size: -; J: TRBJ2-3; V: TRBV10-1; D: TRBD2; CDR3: CASSASSGLDTQYF; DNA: TGCGCCAGCAGTGCGTCTAGCGGATTAGATACGCAGTATTTT
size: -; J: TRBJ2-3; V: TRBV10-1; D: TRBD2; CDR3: CASRAGGTDTQYF; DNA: TGCGCCAGCAGAGCGGGGGGCACAGATACGCAGTATTTT
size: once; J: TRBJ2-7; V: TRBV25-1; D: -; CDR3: CASQMSKSYEQYF; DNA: TGTGCCAGCCAGATGTCAAAATCCTACGAGCAGTACTTC
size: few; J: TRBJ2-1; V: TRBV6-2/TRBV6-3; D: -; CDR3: CASSLRGTYNEQFF; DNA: TGTGCCAGCAGTTTGCGAGGGACCTACAATGAGCAGTTCTTC
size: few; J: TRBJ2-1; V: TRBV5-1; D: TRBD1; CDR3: CASSLGTGASNEQFF; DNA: TGCGCCAGCAGCTTGGGGACAGGGGCCAGCAATGAGCAGTTCTTC
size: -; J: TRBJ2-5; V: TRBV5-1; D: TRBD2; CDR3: CASSLGGAGAQETQYF; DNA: TGCGCCAGCAGCTTGGGTGGGGCGGGAGCCCAAGAGACCCAGTACTTC
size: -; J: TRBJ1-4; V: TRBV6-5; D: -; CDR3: CASSYSQGHLGKLFF; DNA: TGTGCCAGCAGTTACTCTCAGGGGCATTTAGGAAAACTGTTTTTT
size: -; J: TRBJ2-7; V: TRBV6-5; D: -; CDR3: CASSYSGDRRGEQYF; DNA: TGTGCCAGCAGTTACTCGGGCGACCGTAGGGGAGAGCAGTACTTC
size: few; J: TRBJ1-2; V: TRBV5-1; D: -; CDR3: CASSFSRLAGGYTF; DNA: TGCGCCAGCAGCTTCTCCAGACTGGCTGGAGGCTACACCTTC
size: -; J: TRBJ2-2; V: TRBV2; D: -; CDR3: CASSEAGEPSGELFF; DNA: TGTGCCAGCAGTGAAGCAGGAGAACCCTCCGGGGAGCTGTTTTTT
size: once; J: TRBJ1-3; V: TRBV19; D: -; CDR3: CASSIAGISGNTIYF; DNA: TGTGCCAGTAGTATCGCCGGGATCTCTGGAAACACCATATATTTT
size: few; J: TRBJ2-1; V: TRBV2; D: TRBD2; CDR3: CASRAGTSGLNEQFF; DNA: TGTGCCAGCAGAGCCGGGACTAGCGGACTCAATGAGCAGTTCTTC
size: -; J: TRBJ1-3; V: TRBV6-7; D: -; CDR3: CASSYSGRGHGNTIYF; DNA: TGTGCCAGCAGTTACTCCGGCAGGGGACACGGAAACACCATATATTTT
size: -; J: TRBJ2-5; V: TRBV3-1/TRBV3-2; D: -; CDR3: CASGRKTDGAQYF; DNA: TGTGCCAGCGGCCGAAAGACAGATGGGGCCCAGTACTTC